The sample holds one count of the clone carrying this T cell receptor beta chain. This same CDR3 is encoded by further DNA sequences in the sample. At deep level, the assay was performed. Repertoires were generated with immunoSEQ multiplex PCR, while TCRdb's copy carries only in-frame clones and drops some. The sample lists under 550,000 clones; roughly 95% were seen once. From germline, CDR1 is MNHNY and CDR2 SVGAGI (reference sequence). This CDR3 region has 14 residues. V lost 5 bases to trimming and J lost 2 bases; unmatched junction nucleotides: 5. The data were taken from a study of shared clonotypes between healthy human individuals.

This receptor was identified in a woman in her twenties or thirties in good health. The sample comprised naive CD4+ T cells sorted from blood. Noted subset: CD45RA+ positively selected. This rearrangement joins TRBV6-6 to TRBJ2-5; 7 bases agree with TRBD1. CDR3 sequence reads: CASSAGDRQETQYF. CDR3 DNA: TGTGCCAGCAGTGCCGGGGACAGACAAGAGACCCAGTACTTC.